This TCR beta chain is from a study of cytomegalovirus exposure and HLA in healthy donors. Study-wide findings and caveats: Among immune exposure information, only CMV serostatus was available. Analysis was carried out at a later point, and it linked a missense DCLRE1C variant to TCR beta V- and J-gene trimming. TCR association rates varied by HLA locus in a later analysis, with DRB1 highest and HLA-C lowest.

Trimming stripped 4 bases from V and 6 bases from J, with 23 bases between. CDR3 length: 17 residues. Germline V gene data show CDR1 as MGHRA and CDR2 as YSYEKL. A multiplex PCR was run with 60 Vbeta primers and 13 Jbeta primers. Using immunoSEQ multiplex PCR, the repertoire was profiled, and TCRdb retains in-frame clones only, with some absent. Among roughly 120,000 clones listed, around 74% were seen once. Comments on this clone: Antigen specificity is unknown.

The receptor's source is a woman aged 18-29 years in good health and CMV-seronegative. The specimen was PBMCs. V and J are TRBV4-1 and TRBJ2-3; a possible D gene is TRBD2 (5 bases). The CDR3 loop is CASSRSSMQTSGDTQYF. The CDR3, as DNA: TGCGCCAGCAGCCGCTCTAGTATGCAGACATCGGGGGATACGCAGTATTTT.